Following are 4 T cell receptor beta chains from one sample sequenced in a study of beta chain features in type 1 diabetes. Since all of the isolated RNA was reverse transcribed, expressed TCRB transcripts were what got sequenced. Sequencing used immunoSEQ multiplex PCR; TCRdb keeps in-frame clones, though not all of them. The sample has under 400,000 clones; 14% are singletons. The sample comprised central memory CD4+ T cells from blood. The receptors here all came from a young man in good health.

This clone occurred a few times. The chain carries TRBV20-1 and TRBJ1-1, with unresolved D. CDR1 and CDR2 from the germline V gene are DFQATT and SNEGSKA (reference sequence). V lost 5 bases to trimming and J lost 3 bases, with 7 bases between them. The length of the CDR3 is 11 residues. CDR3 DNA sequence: TGCAGTGCTGAGTTTCACACTGAAGCTTTCTTT. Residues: CSAEFHTEAFF.

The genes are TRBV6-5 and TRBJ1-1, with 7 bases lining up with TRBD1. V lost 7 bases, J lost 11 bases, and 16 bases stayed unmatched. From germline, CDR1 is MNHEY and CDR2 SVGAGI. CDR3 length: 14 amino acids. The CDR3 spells CASTRATGNQEAFF. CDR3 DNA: TGTGCCAGCACTCGGGCGACAGGGAACCAGGAGGCTTTCTTT.

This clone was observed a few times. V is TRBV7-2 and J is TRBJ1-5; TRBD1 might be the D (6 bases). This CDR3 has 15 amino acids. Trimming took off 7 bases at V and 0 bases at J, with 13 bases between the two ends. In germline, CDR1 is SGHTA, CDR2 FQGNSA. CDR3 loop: CASIGGPPSNQPQHF. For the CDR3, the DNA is TGTGCCAGCATTGGGGGCCCGCCTAGCAATCAGCCCCAGCATTTT.

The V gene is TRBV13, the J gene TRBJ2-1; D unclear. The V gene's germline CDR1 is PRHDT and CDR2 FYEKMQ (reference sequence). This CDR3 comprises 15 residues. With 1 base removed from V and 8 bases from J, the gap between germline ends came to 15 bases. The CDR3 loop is CASSLESRVSDEQFF. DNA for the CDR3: TGTGCCAGCAGCTTAGAATCCAGAGTCAGCGATGAGCAGTTCTTC.